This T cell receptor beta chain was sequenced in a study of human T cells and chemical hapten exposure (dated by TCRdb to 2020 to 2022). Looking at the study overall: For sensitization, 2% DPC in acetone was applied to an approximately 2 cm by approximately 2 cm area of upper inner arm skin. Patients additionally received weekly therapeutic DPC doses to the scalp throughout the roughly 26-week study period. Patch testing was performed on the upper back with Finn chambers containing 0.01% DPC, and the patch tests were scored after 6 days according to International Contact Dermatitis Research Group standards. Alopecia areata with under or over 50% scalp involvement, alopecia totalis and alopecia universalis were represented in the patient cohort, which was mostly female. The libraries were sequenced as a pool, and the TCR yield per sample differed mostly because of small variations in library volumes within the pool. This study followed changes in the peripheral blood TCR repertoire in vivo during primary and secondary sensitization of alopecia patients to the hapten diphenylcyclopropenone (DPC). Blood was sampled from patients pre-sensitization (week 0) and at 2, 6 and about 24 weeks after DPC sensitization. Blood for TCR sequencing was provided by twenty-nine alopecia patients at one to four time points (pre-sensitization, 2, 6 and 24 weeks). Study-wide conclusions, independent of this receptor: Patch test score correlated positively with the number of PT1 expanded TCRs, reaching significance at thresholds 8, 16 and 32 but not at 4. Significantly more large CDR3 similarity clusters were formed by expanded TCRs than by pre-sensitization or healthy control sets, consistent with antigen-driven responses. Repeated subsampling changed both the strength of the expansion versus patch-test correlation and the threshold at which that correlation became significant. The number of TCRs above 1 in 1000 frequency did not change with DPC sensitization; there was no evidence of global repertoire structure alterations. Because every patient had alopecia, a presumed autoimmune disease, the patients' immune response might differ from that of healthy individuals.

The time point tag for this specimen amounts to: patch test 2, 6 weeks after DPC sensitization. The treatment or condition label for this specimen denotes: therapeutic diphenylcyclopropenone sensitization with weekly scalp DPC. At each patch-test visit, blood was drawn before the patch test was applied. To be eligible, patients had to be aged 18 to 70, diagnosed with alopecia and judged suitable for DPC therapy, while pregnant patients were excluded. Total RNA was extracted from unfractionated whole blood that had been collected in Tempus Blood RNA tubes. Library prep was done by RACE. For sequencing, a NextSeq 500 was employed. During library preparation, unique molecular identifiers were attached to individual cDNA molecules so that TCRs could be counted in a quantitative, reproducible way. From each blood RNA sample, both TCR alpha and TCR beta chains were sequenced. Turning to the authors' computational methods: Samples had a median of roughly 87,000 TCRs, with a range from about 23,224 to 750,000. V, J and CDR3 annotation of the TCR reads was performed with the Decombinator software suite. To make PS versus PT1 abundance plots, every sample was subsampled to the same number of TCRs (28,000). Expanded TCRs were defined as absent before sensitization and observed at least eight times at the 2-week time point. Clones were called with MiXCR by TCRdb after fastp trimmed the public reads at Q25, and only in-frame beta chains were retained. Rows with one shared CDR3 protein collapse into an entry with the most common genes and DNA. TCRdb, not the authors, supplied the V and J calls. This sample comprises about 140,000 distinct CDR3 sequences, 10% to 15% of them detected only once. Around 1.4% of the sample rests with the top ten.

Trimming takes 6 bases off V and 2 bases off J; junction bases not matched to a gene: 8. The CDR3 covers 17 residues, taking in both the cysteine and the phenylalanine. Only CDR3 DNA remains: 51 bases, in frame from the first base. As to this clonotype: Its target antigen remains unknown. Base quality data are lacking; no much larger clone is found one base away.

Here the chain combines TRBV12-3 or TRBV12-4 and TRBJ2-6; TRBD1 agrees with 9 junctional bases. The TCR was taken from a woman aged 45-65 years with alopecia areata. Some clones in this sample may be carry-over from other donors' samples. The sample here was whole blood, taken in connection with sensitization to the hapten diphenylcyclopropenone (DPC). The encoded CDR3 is CASRPGTGRTGANVLTF. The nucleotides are TGTGCCAGCAGGCCCGGGACAGGGAGGACTGGGGCCAACGTCCTGACTTTC.